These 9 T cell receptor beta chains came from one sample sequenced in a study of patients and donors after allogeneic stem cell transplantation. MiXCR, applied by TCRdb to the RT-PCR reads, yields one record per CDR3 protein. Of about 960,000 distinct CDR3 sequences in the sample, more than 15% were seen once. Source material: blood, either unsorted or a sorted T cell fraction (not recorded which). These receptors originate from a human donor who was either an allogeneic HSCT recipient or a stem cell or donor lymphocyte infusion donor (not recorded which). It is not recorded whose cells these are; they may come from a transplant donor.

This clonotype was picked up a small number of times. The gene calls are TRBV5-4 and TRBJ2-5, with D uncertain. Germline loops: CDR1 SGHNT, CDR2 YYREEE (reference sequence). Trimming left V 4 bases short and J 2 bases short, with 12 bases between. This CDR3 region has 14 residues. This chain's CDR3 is CASSTPARQETQYF. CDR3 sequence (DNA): TGTGCCAGCAGCACCCCGGCTAGACAAGAGACCCAGTACTTC.

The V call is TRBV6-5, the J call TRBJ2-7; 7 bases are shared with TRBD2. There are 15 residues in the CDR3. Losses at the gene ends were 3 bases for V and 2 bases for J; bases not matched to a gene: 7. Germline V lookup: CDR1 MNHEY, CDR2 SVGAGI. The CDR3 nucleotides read TGTGCCAGCAGTTATTTTACAGGACTAGCCTACGAGCAGTACTTC. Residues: CASSYFTGLAYEQYF.

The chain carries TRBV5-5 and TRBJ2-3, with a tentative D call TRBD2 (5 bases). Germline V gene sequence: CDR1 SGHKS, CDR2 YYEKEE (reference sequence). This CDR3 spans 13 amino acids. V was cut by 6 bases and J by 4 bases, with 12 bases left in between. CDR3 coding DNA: TGTGCCAGCATGGGGAGTTCGTCAGATACGCAGTATTTT. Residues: CASMGSSSDTQYF.

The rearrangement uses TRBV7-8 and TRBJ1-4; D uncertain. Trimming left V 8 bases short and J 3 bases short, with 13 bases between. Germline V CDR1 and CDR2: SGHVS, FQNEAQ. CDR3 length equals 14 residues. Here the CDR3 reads CASLPGGPNEKLFF. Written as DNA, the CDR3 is TGTGCCAGCCTACCGGGAGGGCCTAATGAAAAACTGTTTTTT.

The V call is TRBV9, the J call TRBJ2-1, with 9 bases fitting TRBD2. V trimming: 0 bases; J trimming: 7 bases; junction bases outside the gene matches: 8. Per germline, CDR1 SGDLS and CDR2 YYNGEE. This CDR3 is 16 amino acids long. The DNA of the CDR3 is TGTGCCAGCAGCGTAGGGCAGCGGGGGGTGGGGAATGAGCAGTTCTTC. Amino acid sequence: CASSVGQRGVGNEQFF.

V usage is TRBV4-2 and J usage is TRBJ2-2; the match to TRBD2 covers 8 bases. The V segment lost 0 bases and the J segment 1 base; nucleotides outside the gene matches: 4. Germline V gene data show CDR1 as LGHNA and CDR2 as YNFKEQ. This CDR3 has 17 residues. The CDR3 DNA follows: TGTGCCAGCAGCCAAGATCCCCTAGCGGGGAACACCGGGGAGCTGTTTTTT. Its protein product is CASSQDPLAGNTGELFF.

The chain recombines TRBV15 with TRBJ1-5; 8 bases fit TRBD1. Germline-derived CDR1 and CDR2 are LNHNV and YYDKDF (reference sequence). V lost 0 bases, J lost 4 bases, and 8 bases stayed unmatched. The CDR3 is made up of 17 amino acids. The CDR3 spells CATSRDGAGGWNQPQHF. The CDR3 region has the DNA TGTGCCACCAGCAGAGATGGCGCAGGGGGCTGGAATCAGCCCCAGCATTTT.

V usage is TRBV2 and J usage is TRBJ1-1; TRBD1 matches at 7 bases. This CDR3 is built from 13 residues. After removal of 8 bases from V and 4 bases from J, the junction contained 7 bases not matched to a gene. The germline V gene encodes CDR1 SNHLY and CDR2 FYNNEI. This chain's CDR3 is CASGTEVGTEAFF. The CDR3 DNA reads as TGTGCCAGCGGGACAGAGGTTGGCACTGAAGCTTTCTTT. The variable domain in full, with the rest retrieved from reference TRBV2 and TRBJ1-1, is EPEVTQTPSHQVTQMGQEVILRCVPISNHLYFYWYRQILGQKVEFLVSFYNNEISEKSEIFDDQFSVERPDGSNFTLKIRSTKLEDSAMYFCASGTEVGTEAFFGQGTRLTVV.

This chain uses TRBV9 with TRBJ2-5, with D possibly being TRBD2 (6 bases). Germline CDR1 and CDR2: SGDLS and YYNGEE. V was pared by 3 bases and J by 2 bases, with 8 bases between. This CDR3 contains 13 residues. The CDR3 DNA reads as TGTGCCAGCAGCGGGGGACTGCAAGAGACCCAGTACTTC. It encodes CASSGGLQETQYF.